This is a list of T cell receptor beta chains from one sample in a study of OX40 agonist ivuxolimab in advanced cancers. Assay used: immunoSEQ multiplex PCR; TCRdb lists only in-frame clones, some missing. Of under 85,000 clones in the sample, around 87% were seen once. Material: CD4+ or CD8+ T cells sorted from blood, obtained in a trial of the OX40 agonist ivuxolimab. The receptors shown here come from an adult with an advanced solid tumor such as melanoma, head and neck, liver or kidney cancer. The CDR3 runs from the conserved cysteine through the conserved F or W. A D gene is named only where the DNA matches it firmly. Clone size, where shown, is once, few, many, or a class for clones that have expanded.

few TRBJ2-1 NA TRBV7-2 TGTGCCAGCAGCTTAGGGCCTAGAACCTACAATGAGCAGTTCTTC CASSLGPRTYNEQFF
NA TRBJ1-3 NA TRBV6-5 TGTGCCAGCAGCCTCAACGGTTGGAACACCATATATTTT CASSLNGWNTIYF
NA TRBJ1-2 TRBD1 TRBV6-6 TGTGCCAGCAGTTCCGTTGACAGGGGTAGTGGCTACACCTTC CASSSVDRGSGYTF
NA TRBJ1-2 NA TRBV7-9 TGTGCCAGCAGCTTTGGCCAGGGAGGAGGGGGCTACACCTTC CASSFGQGGGGYTF
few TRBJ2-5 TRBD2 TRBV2 TGTGCCAGCAGTGATGCTCTAGCGGGAGTGGGGACCCAGTACTTC CASSDALAGVGTQYF
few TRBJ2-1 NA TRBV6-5 TGTGCCAGCAGTTTCGCCAATGAGCAGTTCTTC CASSFANEQFF
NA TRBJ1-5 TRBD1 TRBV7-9 TGTGCCAGCAGCTCGGGACAGGGGGCTTATAGCAATCAGCCCCAGCATTTT CASSSGQGAYSNQPQHF
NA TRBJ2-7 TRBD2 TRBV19 TGTGCCAGTAGGACACGGGAGGGCCTGGGAGAGCAGTACTTC CASRTREGLGEQYF
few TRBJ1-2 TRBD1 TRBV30 TGTGCCTGGACCAAGTTCCCGGGACAGGGGGCTAACTATGGCTACACCTTC CAWTKFPGQGANYGYTF
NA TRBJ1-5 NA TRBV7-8 TGTGCCAGCAGCCCTCGACAGGTTGTCGGGCCCCAGCATTTT CASSPRQVVGPQHF
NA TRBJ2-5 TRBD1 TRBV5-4 TGTGCCAGCAGCACGCTGAACAGGGGCCCCCAAGAGACCCAGTACTTC CASSTLNRGPQETQYF